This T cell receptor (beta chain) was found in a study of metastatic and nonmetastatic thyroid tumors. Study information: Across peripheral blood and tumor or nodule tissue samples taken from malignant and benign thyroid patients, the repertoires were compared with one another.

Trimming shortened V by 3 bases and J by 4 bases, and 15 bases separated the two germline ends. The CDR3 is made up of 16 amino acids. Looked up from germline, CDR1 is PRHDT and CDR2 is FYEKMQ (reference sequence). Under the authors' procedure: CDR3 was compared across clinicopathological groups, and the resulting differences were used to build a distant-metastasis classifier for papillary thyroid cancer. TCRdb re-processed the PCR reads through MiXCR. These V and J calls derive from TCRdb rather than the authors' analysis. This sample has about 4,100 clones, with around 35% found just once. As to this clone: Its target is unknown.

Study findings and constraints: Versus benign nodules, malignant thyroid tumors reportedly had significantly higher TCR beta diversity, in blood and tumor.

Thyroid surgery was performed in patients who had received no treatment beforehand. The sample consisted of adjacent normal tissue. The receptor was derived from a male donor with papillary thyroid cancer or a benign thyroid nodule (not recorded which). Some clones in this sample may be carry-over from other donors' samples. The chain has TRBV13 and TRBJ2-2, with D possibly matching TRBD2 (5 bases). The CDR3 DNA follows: TGTGCCAGCAGCTTTAGCCGCGGGTTGGGCACCGGGGAGCTGTTTTTT. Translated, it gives CASSFSRGLGTGELFF.